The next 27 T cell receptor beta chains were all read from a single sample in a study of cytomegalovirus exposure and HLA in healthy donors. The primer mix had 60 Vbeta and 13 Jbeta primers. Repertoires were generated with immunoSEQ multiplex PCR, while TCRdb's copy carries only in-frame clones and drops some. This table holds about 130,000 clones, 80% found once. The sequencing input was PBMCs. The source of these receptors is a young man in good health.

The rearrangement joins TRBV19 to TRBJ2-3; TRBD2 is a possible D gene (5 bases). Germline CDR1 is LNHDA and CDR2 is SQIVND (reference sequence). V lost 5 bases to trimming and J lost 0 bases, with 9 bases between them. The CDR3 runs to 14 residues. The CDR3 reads CASSWQRSTDTQYF. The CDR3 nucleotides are TGTGCCAGTAGTTGGCAGCGGAGCACAGATACGCAGTATTTT.

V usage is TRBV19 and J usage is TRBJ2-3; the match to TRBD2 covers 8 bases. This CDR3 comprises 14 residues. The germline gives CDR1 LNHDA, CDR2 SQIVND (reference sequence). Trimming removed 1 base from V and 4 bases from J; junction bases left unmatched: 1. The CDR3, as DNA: TGTGCCAGTAGTATAGGAGCGGGAGCAGATACGCAGTATTTT. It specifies CASSIGAGADTQYF.

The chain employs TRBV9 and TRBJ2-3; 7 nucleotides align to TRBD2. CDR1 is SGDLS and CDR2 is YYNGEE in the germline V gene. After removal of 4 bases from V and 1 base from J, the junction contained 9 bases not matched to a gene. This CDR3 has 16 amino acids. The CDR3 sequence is CASSPYAGVGTDTQYF. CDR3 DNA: TGTGCCAGCAGCCCTTACGCGGGGGTCGGCACAGATACGCAGTATTTT. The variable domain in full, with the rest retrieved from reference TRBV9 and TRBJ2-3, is DSGVTQTPKHLITATGQRVTLRCSPRSGDLSVYWYQQSLDQGLQFLIQYYNGEERAKGNILERFSAQQFPDLHSELNLSSLELGDSALYFCASSPYAGVGTDTQYFGPGTRLTVL.

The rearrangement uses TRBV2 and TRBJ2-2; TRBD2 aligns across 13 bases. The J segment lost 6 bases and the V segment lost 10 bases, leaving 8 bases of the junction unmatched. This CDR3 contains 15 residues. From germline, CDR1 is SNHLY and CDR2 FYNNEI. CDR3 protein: CAKGLAGETAGELFF. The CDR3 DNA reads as TGTGCCAAAGGACTAGCGGGGGAAACCGCCGGGGAGCTGTTTTTT.

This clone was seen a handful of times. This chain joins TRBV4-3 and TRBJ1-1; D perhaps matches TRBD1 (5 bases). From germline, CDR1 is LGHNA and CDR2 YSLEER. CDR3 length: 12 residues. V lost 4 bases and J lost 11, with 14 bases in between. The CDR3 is CASSRLGGDAFF. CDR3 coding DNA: TGCGCCAGCAGCCGCCTGGGGGGAGACGCTTTCTTT.

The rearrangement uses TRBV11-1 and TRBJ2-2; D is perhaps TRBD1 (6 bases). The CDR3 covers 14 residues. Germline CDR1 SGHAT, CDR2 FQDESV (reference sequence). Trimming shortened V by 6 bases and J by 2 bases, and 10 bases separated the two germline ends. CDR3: CASRRDTNTGELFF. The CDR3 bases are TGTGCCAGCAGAAGGGACACTAACACCGGGGAGCTGTTTTTT.

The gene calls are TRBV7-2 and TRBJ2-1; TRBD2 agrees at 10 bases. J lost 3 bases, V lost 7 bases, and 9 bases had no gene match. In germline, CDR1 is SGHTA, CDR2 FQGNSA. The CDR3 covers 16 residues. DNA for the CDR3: TGTGCCAGCAACCCCGTTGGACTAGCGGTCTACAATGAGCAGTTCTTC. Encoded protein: CASNPVGLAVYNEQFF.

The CDR3 loop reads CASSSTGQGEYTF. CDR3 DNA sequence: TGTGCCAGCAGTTCCACGGGACAGGGTGAATACACCTTC. This chain links TRBV6-4 with TRBJ1-2; 9 positions agree with TRBD1. Looked up from germline, CDR1 is MRHNA and CDR2 is SNTAGT. Germline trimming cut 5 bases from V and 11 bases from J; bases unmatched to any gene: 9. The CDR3 totals 13 residues.

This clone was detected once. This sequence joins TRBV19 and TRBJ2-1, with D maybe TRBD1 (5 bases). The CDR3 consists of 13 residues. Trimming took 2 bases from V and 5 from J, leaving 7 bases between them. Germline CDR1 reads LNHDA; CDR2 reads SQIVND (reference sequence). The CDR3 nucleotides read TGTGCCAGTAGTATAAAGGGGAACAATGAGCAGTTCTTC. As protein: CASSIKGNNEQFF.

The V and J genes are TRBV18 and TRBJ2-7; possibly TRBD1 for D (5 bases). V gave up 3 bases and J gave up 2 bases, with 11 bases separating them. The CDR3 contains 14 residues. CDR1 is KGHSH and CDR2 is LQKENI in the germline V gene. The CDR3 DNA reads TGTGCCAGCTCACCCGACGGACAAGCCTACGAGCAGTACTTC. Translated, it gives CASSPDGQAYEQYF.

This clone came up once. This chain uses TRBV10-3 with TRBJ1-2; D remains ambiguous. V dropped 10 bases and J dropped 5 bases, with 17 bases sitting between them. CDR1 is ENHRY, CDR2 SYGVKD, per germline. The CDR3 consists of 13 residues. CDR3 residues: CATSMGPAYGYTF. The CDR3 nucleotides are TGTGCCACGTCAATGGGCCCCGCGTATGGCTACACCTTC.

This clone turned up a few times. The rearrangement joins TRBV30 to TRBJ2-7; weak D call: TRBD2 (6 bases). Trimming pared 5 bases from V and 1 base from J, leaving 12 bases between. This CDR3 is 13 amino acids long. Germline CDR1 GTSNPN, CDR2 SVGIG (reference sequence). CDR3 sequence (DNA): TGTGCCTGGGGATGGGGGGAGTCCTACGAGCAGTACTTC. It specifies CAWGWGESYEQYF.

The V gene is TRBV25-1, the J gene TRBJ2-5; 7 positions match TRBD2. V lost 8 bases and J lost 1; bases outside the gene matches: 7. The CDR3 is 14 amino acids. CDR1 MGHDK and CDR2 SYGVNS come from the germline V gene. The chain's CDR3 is CASPQGEGQETQYF. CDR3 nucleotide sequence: TGTGCCAGCCCCCAAGGGGAGGGCCAAGAGACCCAGTACTTC.

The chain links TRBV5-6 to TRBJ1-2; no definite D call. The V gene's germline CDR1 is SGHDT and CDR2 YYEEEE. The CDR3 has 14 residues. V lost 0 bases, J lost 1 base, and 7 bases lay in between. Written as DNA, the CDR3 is TGTGCCAGCAGCTTGGATCCGTTTAACTATGGCTACACCTTC. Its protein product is CASSLDPFNYGYTF.

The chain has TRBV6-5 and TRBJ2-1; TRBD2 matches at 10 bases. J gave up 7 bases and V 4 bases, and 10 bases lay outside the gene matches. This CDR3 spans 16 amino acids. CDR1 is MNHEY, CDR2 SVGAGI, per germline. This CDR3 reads CASSWVPSSGRNEQFF. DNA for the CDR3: TGTGCCAGCAGTTGGGTTCCGTCTAGCGGGAGAAATGAGCAGTTCTTC.

CDR3 in amino acids: CASSGRDRGTGELFF. The CDR3 region has the DNA TGTGCCAGCAGTGGCCGGGACAGGGGTACCGGGGAGCTGTTTTTT. The chain is built from TRBV2 and TRBJ2-2, with 10 bases identical to TRBD1. The germline gives CDR1 SNHLY, CDR2 FYNNEI. Germline trimming cut 4 bases from V and 5 bases from J; bases unmatched to any gene: 4. The CDR3 sequence is 15 residues long.

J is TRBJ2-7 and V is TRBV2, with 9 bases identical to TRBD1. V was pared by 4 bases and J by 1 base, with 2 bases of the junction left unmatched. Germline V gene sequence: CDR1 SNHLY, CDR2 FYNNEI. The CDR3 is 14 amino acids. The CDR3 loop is CASSVDRGSYEQYF. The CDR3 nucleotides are TGTGCCAGCAGTGTTGACAGGGGGTCCTACGAGCAGTACTTC. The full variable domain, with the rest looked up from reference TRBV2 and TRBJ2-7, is EPEVTQTPSHQVTQMGQEVILRCVPISNHLYFYWYRQILGQKVEFLVSFYNNEISEKSEIFDDQFSVERPDGSNFTLKIRSTKLEDSAMYFCASSVDRGSYEQYFGPGTRLTVT.

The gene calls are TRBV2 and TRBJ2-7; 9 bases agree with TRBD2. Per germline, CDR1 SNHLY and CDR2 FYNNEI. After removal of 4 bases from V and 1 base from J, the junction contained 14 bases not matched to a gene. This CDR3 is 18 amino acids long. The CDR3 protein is CASSVDPNSSGESYEQYF. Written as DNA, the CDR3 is TGTGCCAGCAGTGTTGACCCTAACTCTAGCGGGGAATCCTACGAGCAGTACTTC.

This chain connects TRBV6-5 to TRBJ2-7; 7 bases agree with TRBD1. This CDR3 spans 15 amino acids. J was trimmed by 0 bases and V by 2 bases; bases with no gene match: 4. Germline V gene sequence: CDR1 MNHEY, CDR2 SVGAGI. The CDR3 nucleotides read TGTGCCAGCAGTTACCCACAGGGGACCTCCTACGAGCAGTACTTC. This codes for CASSYPQGTSYEQYF.

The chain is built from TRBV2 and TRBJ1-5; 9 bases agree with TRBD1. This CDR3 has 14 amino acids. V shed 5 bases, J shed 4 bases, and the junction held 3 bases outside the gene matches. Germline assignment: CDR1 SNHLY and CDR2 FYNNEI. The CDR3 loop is CASSPGQGNQPQHF. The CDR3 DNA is TGTGCCAGCAGTCCCGGACAGGGGAATCAGCCCCAGCATTTT.

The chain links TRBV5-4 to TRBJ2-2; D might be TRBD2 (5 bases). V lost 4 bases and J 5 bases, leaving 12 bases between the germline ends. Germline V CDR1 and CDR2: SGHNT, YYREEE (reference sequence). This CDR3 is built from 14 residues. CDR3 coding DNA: TGTGCCAGCAGCCCCGGGGTTGGAACCGGGGAGCTGTTTTTT. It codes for CASSPGVGTGELFF.

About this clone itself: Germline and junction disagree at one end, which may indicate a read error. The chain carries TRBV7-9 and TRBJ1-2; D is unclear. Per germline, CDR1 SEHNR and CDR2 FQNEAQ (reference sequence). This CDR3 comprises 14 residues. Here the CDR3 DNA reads TGTTCCAGCAGCACGGGAGAACCGCTCTATGGCTACACCTTC. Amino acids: CSSSTGEPLYGYTF.

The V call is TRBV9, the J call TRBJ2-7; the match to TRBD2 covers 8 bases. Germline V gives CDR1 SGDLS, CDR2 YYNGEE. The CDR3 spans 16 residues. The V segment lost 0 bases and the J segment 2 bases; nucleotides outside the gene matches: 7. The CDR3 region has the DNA TGTGCCAGCAGCGTAGGAGGACGGGAGGGAGCCTACGAGCAGTACTTC. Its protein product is CASSVGGREGAYEQYF.

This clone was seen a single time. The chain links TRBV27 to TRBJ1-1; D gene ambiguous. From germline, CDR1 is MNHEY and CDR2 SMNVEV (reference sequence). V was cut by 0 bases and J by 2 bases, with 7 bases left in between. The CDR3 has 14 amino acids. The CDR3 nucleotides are TGTGCCAGCAGTTTATCCGTCTATAACACTGAAGCTTTCTTT. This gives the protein CASSLSVYNTEAFF.

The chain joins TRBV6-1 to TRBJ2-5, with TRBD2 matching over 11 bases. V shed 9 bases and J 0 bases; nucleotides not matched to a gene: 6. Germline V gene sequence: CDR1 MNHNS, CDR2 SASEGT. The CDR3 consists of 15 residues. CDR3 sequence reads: CASRSSGRYQETQYF. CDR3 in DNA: TGTGCCAGTCGATCTAGCGGGAGGTACCAAGAGACCCAGTACTTC.

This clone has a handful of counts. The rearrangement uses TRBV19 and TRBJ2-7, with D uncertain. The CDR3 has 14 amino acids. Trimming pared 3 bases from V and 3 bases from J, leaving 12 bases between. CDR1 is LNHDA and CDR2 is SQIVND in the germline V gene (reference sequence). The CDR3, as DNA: TGTGCCAGTAGTATCAGGAATCCATACTACGAGCAGTACTTC. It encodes CASSIRNPYYEQYF.

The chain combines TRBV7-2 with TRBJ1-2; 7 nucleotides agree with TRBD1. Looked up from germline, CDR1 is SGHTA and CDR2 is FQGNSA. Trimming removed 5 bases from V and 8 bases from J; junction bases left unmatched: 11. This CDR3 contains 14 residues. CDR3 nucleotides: TGTGCCAGCAGCGACAGGGTCCCGAGTAGGGGCTACACCTTC. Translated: CASSDRVPSRGYTF.